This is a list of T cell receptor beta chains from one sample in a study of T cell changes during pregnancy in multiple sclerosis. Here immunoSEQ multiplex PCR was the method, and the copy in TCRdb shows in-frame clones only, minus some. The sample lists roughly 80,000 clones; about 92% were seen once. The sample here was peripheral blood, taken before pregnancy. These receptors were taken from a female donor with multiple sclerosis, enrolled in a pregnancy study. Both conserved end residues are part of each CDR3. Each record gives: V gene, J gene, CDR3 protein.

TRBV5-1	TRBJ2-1	CASSPGQGGFSRNEQFF
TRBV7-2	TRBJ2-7	CASRYRDEQYF
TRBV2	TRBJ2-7	CASSARDRGGVEQYF
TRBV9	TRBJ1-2	CASSVVGQGQGYTF
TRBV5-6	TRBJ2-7	CASSSTGGAYEQYF
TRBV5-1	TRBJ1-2	CASSLAFDPGIYGYTF
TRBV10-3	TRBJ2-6	CAISESGGTGANVLTF
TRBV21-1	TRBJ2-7	CASSKALDNKGPYEQYF
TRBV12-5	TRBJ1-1	CASGLDRNTEAFF
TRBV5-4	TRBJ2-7	CASSSRVEQYF
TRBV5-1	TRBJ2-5	CASSLPGRQETQYF
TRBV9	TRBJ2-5	CASSVVGLGGETQYF
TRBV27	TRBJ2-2	CASSLTGGPSGELFF
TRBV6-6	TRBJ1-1	CASRYIDTEAFF
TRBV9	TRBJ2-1	CASSVEGLSNEQFF
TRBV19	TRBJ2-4	CASSIGGGKNIQYF
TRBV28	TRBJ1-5	CASRGEGGQPQHF
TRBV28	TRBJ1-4	CASSPARTANEKLFF
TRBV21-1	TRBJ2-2	CASSKDDRGTNTGELFF
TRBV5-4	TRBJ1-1	CASSPGQGRNTEAFF
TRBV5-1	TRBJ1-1	CASSFTLTGMNTEAFF
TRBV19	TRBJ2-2	CASSIFSGSAGELFF
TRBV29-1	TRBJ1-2	CSVKPGQYGYTF
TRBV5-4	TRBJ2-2	CASSLGGRGNTGELFF
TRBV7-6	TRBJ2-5	CASSLYEQETQYF
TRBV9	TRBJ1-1	CASSVGPRGQGDTEAFF
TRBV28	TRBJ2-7	CASSFRTSGRLYEQYF
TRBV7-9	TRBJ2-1	CASSSGGNEQFF
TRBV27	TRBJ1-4	CAPDFRGRVSEKLFF